Included here is one T cell receptor beta chain sequence, with context. Trimming took 7 bases from V and 4 from J, leaving 17 bases between them. The CDR3 consists of 15 residues. The germline CDR1 and CDR2 sequences are MGHRA and YSYEKL. The data originate from a study of T cell repertoires in cytomegalovirus infection. TCRdb re-called the reads with MiXCR, one entry per CDR3 protein. The table includes roughly 150,000 distinct CDR3 sequences, about 20% detected once. The sequence was collected from a human donor in good health (CMV status not recorded). Some clones in this sample may be carry-over from other donors' samples. The rearrangement links TRBV4-1 to TRBJ1-3; D is undetermined. Source material: PBMCs. The CDR3 region is CASTSRGQTGNTIYF. The CDR3, as DNA: TGCGCCAGCACCTCAAGAGGGCAGACGGGAAACACCATATATTTT.